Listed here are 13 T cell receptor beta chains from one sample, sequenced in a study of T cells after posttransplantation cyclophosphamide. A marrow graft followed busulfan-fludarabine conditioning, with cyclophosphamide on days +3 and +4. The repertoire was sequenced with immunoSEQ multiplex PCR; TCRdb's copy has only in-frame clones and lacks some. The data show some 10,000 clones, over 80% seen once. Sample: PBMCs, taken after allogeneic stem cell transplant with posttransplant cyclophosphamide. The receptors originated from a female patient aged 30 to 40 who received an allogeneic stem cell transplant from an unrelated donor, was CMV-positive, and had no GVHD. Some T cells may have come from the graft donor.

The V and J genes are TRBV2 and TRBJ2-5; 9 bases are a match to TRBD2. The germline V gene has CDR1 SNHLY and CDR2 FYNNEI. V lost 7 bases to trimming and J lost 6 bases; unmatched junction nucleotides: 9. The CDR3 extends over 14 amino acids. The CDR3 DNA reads TGTGCCAGCACGGCTAGCGGGGACGGGAAGACCCAGTACTTC. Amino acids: CASTASGDGKTQYF.

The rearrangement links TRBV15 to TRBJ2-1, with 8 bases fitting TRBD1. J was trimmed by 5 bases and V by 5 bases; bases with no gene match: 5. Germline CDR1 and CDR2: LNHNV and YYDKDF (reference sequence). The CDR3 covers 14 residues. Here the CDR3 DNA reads TGTGCCACCAGCGGGGGGACAGGAAACAATGAGCAGTTCTTC. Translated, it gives CATSGGTGNNEQFF.

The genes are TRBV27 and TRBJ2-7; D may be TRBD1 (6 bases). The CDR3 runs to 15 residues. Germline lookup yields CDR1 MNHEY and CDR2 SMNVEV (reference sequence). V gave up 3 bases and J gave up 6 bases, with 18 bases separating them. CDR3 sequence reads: CASSFRATPRGEQYF. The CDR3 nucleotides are TGTGCCAGCAGTTTCCGCGCAACCCCCAGGGGCGAGCAGTACTTC.

The CDR3 here is CASSSTGRSFYSNQPQHF. In DNA form, the CDR3 reads TGTGCCAGCAGTTCGACAGGGCGATCTTTTTATAGCAATCAGCCCCAGCATTTT. J is TRBJ1-5 and V is TRBV28; 7 bases line up with TRBD1. The CDR3 loop spans 18 amino acids. With V trimmed by 4 bases and J by 0 bases, 12 bases remained unmatched. Germline CDR1 is MDHEN and CDR2 is SYDVKM.

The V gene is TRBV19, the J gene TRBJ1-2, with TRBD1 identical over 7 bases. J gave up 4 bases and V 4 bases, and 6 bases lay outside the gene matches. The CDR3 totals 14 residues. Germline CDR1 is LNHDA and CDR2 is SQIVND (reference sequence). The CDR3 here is CASSRQDRIYGYTF. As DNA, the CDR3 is TGTGCCAGTAGTAGGCAGGACAGGATCTATGGCTACACCTTC.

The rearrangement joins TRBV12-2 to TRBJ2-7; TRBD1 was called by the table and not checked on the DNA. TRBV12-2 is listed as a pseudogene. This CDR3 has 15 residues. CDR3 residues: CASRCSWTGNYEQYF. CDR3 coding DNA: TGTGCAAGTCGCTGTAGTTGGACAGGGAACTACGAGCAGTACTTC.

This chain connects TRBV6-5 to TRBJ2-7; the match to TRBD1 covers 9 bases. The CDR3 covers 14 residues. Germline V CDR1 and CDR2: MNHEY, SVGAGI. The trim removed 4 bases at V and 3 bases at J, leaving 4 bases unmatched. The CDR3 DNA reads TGTGCCAGCAGTTTACAGGGGGCTAACTACGAGCAGTACTTC. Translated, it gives CASSLQGANYEQYF.

CDR3 residues: CASSLDLRLSNQPQHF. CDR3 in DNA: TGTGCCAGCAGCCTCGATCTACGACTGAGCAATCAGCCCCAGCATTTT. This chain uses TRBV28 with TRBJ1-5, with D unclear. Trimming took 6 bases from V and 1 from J, leaving 16 bases between them. CDR3 length equals 16 residues. Germline V CDR1 and CDR2: MDHEN, SYDVKM.

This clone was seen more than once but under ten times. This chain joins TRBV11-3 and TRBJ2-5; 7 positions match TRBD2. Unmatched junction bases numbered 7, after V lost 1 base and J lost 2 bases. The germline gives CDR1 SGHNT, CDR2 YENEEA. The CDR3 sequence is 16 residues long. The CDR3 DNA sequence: TGTGCCAGCAGCTTAGGCAGCGGGACCGTGCAAGAGACCCAGTACTTC. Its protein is CASSLGSGTVQETQYF.

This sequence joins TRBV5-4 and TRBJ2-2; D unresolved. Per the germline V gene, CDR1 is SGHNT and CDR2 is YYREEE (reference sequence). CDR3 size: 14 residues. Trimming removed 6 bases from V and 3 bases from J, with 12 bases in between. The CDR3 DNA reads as TGTGCCAGCAACTCAAAGCCCGACACCGGGGAGCTGTTTTTT. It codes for CASNSKPDTGELFF.

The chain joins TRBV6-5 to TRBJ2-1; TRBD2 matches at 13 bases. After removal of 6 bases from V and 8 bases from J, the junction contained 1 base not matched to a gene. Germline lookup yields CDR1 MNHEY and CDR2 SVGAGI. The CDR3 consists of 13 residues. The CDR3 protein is CASRTSGRYEQFF. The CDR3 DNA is TGTGCCAGCAGGACTAGCGGGAGGTATGAGCAGTTCTTC.

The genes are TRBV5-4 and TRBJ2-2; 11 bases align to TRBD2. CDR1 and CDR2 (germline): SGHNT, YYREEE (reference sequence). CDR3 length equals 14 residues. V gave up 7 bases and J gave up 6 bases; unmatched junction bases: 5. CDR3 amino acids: CASCSLAGAGELFF. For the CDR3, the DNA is TGTGCCAGCTGTTCACTAGCGGGAGCCGGGGAGCTGTTTTTT.

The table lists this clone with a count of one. For the CDR3, the DNA is TGCAGCGTTATCGGGACTAAAGTGGAGACCCAGTACTTC. Residues: CSVIGTKVETQYF. The chain links TRBV29-1 to TRBJ2-5, with 7 bases aligning to TRBD2. Germline V CDR1 and CDR2: SQVTM, ANQGSEA. CDR3 length equals 13 residues. V gave up 5 bases and J gave up 5 bases; unmatched junction bases: 8.